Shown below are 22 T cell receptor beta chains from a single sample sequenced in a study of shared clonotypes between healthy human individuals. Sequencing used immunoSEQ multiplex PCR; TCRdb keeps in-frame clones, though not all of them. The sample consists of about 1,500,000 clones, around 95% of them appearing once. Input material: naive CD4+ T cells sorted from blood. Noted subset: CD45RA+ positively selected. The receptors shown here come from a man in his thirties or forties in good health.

The CDR3 bases are TGTGCCAGCTCACCACCGAGGGGTGGCACCGGGGAGCTGTTTTTT. Amino acid sequence: CASSPPRGGTGELFF. The V gene is TRBV18, the J gene TRBJ2-2; D is perhaps TRBD1 or TRBD2 (5 bases each). With 0 bases removed from V and 4 bases from J, the gap between germline ends came to 9 bases. Germline values: CDR1 KGHSH, CDR2 LQKENI. This CDR3 comprises 15 residues.

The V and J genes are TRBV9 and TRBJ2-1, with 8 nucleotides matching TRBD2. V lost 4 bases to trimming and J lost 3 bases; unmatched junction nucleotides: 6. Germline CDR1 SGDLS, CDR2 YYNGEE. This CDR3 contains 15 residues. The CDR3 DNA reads TGTGCCAGCAGCCCAATAGGGACTAGCTACAATGAGCAGTTCTTC. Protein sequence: CASSPIGTSYNEQFF.

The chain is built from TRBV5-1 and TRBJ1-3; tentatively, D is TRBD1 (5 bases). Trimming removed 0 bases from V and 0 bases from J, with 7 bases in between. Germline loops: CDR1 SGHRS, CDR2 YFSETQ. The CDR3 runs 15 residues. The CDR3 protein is CASSLAGFSGNTIYF. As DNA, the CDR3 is TGCGCCAGCAGCTTGGCAGGGTTCTCTGGAAACACCATATATTTT.

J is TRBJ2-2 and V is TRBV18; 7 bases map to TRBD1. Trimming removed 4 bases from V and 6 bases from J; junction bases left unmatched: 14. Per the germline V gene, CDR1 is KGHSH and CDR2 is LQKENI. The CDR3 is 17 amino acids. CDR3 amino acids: CASSRSQTGLLPGELFF. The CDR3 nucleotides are TGTGCCAGCTCACGAAGTCAGACAGGGCTTCTTCCCGGGGAGCTGTTTTTT.

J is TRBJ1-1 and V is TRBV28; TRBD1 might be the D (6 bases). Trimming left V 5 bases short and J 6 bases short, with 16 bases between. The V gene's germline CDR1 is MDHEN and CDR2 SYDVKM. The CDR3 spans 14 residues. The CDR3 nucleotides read TGTGCCAGCAGTAAAAAACAGGGTTTTTCTGAAGCTTTCTTT. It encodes CASSKKQGFSEAFF. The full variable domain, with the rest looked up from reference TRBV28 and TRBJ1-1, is DVKVTQSSRYLVKRTGEKVFLECVQDMDHENMFWYRQDPGLGLRLIYFSYDVKMKEKGDIPEGYSVSREKKERFSLILESASTNQTSMYLCASSKKQGFSEAFFGQGTRLTVV.

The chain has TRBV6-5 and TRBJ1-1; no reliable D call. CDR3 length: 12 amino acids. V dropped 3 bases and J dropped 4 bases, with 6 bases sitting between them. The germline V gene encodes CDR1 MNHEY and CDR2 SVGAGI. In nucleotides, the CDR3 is TGTGCCAGCAGTTATAAGGGCACTGAAGCTTTCTTT. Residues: CASSYKGTEAFF.

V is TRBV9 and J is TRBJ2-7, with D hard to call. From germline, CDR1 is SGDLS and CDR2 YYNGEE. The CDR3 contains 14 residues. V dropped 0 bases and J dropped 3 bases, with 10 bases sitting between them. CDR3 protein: CASSVDPGVYEQYF. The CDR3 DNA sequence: TGTGCCAGCAGCGTAGACCCCGGAGTCTACGAGCAGTACTTC.

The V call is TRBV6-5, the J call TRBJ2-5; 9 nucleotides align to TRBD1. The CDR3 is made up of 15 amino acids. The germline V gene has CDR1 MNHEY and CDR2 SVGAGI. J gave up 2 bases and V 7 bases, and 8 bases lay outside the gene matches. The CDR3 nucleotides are TGTGCCAGCACCACGACAGGGGGAGGACAAGAGACCCAGTACTTC. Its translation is CASTTTGGGQETQYF.

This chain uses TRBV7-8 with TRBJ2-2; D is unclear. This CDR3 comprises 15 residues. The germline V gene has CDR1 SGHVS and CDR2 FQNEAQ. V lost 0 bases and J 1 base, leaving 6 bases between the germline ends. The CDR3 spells CASSLADGNTGELFF. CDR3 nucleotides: TGTGCCAGCAGCTTAGCGGACGGGAACACCGGGGAGCTGTTTTTT.

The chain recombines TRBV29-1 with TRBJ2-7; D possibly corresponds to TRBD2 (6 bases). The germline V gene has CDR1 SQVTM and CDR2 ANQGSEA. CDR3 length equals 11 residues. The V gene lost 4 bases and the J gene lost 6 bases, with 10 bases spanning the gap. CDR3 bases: TGCAGCGTTGCTGGGGAGGTCGAGCAGTACTTC. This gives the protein CSVAGEVEQYF.

In DNA, the CDR3 is TGTGCCAGCAGCCCGAACAGGTTCTACGAGCAGTACTTC. This encodes CASSPNRFYEQYF. The chain carries TRBV11-2 and TRBJ2-7, with D possibly TRBD1 on 5 matching bases. Per germline, CDR1 SGHAT and CDR2 FQNNGV. V gave up 5 bases and J gave up 3 bases, with 11 bases separating them. The CDR3 sequence is 13 residues long.

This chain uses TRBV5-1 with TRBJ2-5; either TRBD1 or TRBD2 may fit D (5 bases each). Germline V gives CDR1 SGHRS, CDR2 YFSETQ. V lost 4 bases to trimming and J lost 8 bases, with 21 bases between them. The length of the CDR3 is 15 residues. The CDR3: CASSEGSIQGDTQYF. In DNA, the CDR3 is TGCGCCAGCAGCGAGGGATCAATTCAAGGGGACACCCAGTACTTC.

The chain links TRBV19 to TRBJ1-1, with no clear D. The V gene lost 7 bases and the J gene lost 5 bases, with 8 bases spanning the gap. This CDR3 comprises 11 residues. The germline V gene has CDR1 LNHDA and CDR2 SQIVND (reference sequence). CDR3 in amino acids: CASKDKTEAFF. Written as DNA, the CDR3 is TGTGCCAGTAAGGATAAGACTGAAGCTTTCTTT.

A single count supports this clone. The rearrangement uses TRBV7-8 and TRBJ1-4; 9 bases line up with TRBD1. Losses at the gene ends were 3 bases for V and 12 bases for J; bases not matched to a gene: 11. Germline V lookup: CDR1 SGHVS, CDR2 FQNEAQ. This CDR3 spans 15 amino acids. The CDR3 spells CASSFTGGLGGELFF. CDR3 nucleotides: TGTGCCAGCAGCTTTACAGGGGGCCTTGGGGGTGAACTGTTTTTT.

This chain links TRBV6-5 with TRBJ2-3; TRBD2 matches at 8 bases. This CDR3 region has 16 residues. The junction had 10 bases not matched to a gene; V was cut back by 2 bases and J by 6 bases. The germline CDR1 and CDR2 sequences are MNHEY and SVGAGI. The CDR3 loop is CASSYRPSGSPDTQYF. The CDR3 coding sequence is TGTGCCAGCAGTTACAGGCCTAGCGGGTCACCTGATACGCAGTATTTT.

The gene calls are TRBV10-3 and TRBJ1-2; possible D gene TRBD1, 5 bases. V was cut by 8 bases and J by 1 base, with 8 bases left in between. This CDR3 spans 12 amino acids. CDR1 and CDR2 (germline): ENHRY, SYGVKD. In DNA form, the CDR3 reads TGTGCCATCCTACAGGATAACTATGGCTACACCTTC. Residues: CAILQDNYGYTF.

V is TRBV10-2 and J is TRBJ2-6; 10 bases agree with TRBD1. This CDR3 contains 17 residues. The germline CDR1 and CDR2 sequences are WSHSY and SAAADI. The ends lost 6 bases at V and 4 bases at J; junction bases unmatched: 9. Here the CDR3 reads CASRPDRGRSGANVLTF. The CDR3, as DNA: TGCGCCAGCAGGCCGGACAGGGGGAGGTCCGGGGCCAACGTCCTGACTTTC.

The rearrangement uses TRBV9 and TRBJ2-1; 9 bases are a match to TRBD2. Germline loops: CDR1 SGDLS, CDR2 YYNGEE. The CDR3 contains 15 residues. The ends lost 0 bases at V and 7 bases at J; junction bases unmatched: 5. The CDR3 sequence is CASSVVAGGPNEQFF. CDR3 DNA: TGTGCCAGCAGCGTAGTGGCGGGAGGGCCAAATGAGCAGTTCTTC.

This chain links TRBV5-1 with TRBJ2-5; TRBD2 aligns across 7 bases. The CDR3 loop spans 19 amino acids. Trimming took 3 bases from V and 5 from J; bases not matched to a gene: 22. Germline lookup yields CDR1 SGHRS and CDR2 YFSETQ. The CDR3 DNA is TGCGCCAGCAGCTGGTGGGGTGCTCGACTAGCACGTTCGGGGGAGACCCAGTACTTC. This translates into CASSWWGARLARSGETQYF.

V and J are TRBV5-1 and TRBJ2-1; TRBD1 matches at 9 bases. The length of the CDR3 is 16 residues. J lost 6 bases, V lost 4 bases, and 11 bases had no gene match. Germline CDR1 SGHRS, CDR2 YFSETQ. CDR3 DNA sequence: TGCGCCAGCAGCCGACAGCCCGGGACAGGGTTCAATGAGCAGTTCTTC. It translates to CASSRQPGTGFNEQFF.

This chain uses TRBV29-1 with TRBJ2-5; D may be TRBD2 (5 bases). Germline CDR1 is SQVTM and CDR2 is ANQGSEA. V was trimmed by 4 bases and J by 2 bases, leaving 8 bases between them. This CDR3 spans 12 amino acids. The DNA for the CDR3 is TGCAGCGTTGTGGAGGCACAAGAGACCCAGTACTTC. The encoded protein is CSVVEAQETQYF.

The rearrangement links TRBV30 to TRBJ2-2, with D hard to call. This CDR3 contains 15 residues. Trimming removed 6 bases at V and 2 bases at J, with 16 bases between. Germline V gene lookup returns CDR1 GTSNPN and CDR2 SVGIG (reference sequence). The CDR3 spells CACERPVGNTGELFF. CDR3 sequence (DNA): TGTGCCTGCGAAAGACCGGTAGGAAACACCGGGGAGCTGTTTTTT.